The 15 T cell receptor beta chains below were found in one sample sequenced in a study of cytomegalovirus exposure and HLA in healthy donors. A multiplex PCR was run with 60 Vbeta primers and 13 Jbeta primers. Measured with immunoSEQ multiplex PCR; TCRdb has only the in-frame clones, and not every one. The sample lists more than 150,000 clones; 78% were seen once. Material: PBMCs. These receptors came from a woman under 40 in good health and CMV-seropositive.

This chain connects TRBV7-2 to TRBJ1-1; D is possibly TRBD1 (6 bases). Germline values: CDR1 SGHTA, CDR2 FQGNSA. The V gene lost 6 bases and the J gene lost 8 bases, with 16 bases spanning the gap. CDR3 length: 13 amino acids. CDR3 in DNA: TGTGCCAGCAGACTGAGACAGGTCGAGGAAGCTTTCTTT. Its translation is CASRLRQVEEAFF.

The rearrangement uses TRBV7-9 and TRBJ2-7, with 7 bases aligning to TRBD2. Looked up from germline, CDR1 is SEHNR and CDR2 is FQNEAQ (reference sequence). Trimming at V came to 4 bases and at J to 3 bases, leaving 21 bases not matched to a gene. CDR3 length: 19 amino acids. This CDR3 is CASSSRGGRGLGEDYEQYF. Written as DNA, the CDR3 is TGTGCCAGCAGCTCCCGCGGAGGGAGGGGTTTGGGGGAGGACTACGAGCAGTACTTC.

This chain connects TRBV6-5 to TRBJ2-7, with 10 nucleotides matching TRBD2. This CDR3 is 14 amino acids long. The V and J ends lost 3 bases and 3 bases, in that order; junction bases with no gene match: 2. Germline V lookup: CDR1 MNHEY, CDR2 SVGAGI. The CDR3 here is CASSYLAGDYEQYF. Written as DNA, the CDR3 is TGTGCCAGCAGTTATCTAGCGGGGGACTACGAGCAGTACTTC.

This chain links TRBV19 with TRBJ2-5, with D possibly being TRBD2 (6 bases). The CDR3 length is 17 residues. The germline gives CDR1 LNHDA, CDR2 SQIVND (reference sequence). V lost 0 bases and J 4 bases, leaving 18 bases between the germline ends. The DNA of the CDR3 is TGTGCCAGTAGTATAGACTGGAGACTAGTGGACACAGAGACCCAGTACTTC. This sequence encodes CASSIDWRLVDTETQYF.

About this clone itself: A junction end diverges from the germline sequence, so it may reflect a read error. This sequence joins TRBV7-9 and TRBJ2-3, with TRBD1 identical over 8 bases. Germline CDR1 and CDR2: SEHNR and FQNEAQ (reference sequence). The CDR3 has 15 amino acids. CDR3 residues: CSSSTRTGSTDTQYF. The CDR3 DNA sequence: TGTTCCAGCAGCACTCGGACAGGGAGCACAGATACGCAGTATTTT.

The chain employs TRBV9 and TRBJ1-1; tentatively, D is TRBD1 (5 bases). V lost 4 bases and J lost 7, with 14 bases in between. CDR3 length: 13 amino acids. CDR1 is SGDLS and CDR2 is YYNGEE in the germline V gene. The CDR3 is CASSPRGAREAFF. CDR3 sequence (DNA): TGTGCCAGCAGCCCTCGCGGGGCCCGTGAAGCTTTCTTT.

The V gene is TRBV2, the J gene TRBJ2-5, with TRBD1 matching over 7 bases. V dropped 5 bases and J dropped 2; count of bases not matched to a gene: 8. In germline, CDR1 is SNHLY, CDR2 FYNNEI. The CDR3 is 15 amino acids. The DNA of the CDR3 is TGTGCCAGCAGTCCTGGACAGGACCCTCAAGAGACCCAGTACTTC. Its protein is CASSPGQDPQETQYF. Together with reference TRBV2 and TRBJ2-5, the CDR3 gives the full variable domain: EPEVTQTPSHQVTQMGQEVILRCVPISNHLYFYWYRQILGQKVEFLVSFYNNEISEKSEIFDDQFSVERPDGSNFTLKIRSTKLEDSAMYFCASSPGQDPQETQYFGPGTRLLVL.

This clone appeared a single time. The chain is built from TRBV18 and TRBJ2-7; unclear D gene. Germline values: CDR1 KGHSH, CDR2 LQKENI. The CDR3 covers 14 residues. Trimming left V 2 bases short and J 3 bases short, with 11 bases between. CDR3 nucleotide sequence: TGTGCCAGCTCACCAGACACCTTCTACTACGAGCAGTACTTC. This sequence encodes CASSPDTFYYEQYF. The whole variable domain, remainder taken from reference TRBV18 and TRBJ2-7, is NAGVMQNPRHLVRRRGQEARLRCSPMKGHSHVYWYRQLPEEGLKFMVYLQKENIIDESGMPKERFSAEFPKEGPSILRIQQVVRGDSAAYFCASSPDTFYYEQYFGPGTRLTVT.

The DNA of the CDR3 is TGCGCCAGCAGCTTGGCCACGGCGGGTATAGACTCCTACGAGCAGTACTTC. Translation: CASSLATAGIDSYEQYF. The chain carries TRBV5-1 and TRBJ2-7; D may be TRBD2 (5 bases). V dropped 0 bases and J dropped 0 bases, with 16 bases sitting between them. CDR1 is SGHRS and CDR2 is YFSETQ in the germline V gene. The CDR3 has 17 residues. Full variable domain (remainder filled in from reference TRBV5-1 and TRBJ2-7): KAGVTQTPRYLIKTRGQQVTLSCSPISGHRSVSWYQQTPGQGLQFLFEYFSETQRNKGNFPGRFSGRQFSNSRSEMNVSTLELGDSALYLCASSLATAGIDSYEQYFGPGTRLTVT.

This CDR3 reads CASSPYTGGVTNEKLFF. CDR3 nucleotide sequence: TGTGCCAGCAGTCCGTACACAGGGGGCGTAACTAATGAAAAACTGTTTTTT. The gene calls are TRBV27 and TRBJ1-4; 9 nucleotides align to TRBD1. Trimming at V came to 5 bases and at J to 1 base, leaving 8 bases not matched to a gene. The germline V gene encodes CDR1 MNHEY and CDR2 SMNVEV (reference sequence). This CDR3 region has 17 residues.

The rearrangement links TRBV13 to TRBJ2-1, with TRBD2 matching 9 bases. With 2 bases clipped from V and 7 bases from J, the junction kept 6 bases outside the gene matches. The CDR3 is 15 residues long. Germline assignment: CDR1 PRHDT and CDR2 FYEKMQ (reference sequence). CDR3 region: CASSLQGAGGNEQFF. CDR3 bases: TGTGCCAGCAGCTTACAAGGAGCGGGAGGTAATGAGCAGTTCTTC.

The V and J genes are TRBV7-3 and TRBJ2-1; the D is unclear. The CDR3 is 12 amino acids. Germline CDR1 and CDR2: SGHTA and FQGTGA. The V and J ends lost 5 bases and 4 bases respectively, with 6 bases between them. CDR3 region: CASSLTYNEQFF. The CDR3 bases are TGTGCCAGCAGCCTCACTTACAATGAGCAGTTCTTC.

The rearrangement uses TRBV10-3 and TRBJ2-3, with 10 bases identical to TRBD2. CDR3 length equals 14 residues. Trimming cost V 7 bases and J 2 bases; bases outside gene matches: 3. The germline CDR1 and CDR2 sequences are ENHRY and SYGVKD. This CDR3 is CAINLAGDTDTQYF. The CDR3 nucleotides read TGTGCCATCAACCTAGCGGGGGACACAGATACGCAGTATTTT.

J is TRBJ2-2 and V is TRBV4-1; 7 nucleotides match TRBD1. Germline V gene sequence: CDR1 MGHRA, CDR2 YSYEKL. V shed 4 bases and J 2 bases; nucleotides not matched to a gene: 10. This CDR3 is built from 17 residues. For the CDR3, the DNA is TGCGCCAGCAGCCCATTTAAGGGACAGACCAACACCGGGGAGCTGTTTTTT. Amino acid sequence: CASSPFKGQTNTGELFF.

The chain is built from TRBV7-2 and TRBJ1-2; 7 bases map to TRBD1. V shed 5 bases and J 8 bases; nucleotides not matched to a gene: 8. CDR1 SGHTA and CDR2 FQGNSA come from the germline V gene. This CDR3 region has 13 residues. The CDR3 protein is CASSPRGDCGYTF. The CDR3 DNA follows: TGTGCCAGCAGCCCCAGGGGGGACTGCGGCTACACCTTC.